These 13 T cell receptor beta chains share one sample of origin, sequenced in a study of TIL therapy for anti-PD-1-resistant metastatic lung cancer. The libraries were made with immunoSEQ v3. Clones were sequenced by immunoSEQ multiplex PCR, and TCRdb holds only the in-frame ones, with some missing. The sample lists 55,000 or so clones; more than 80% were seen once. As for time point: pre-treatment sample, taken before nivolumab and TIL therapy. Source: blood, taken at baseline. These receptors all stem from a person aged 25 to 85 with non-small cell lung cancer.

V is TRBV18 and J is TRBJ2-1; 7 bases agree with TRBD2. The CDR3 totals 18 residues. Per the germline V gene, CDR1 is KGHSH and CDR2 is LQKENI. The V gene end was trimmed by 4 bases and the J gene end by 3 bases; junction bases not matched to a gene: 15. The CDR3 DNA is TGTGCCAGCTCACATCTCCATCTCGGGGGGTCTCTCTACAATGAGCAGTTCTTC. The encoded protein is CASSHLHLGGSLYNEQFF.

The V and J genes are TRBV6-2 or TRBV6-3 and TRBJ2-1; 10 nucleotides agree with TRBD2. The germline V gene has CDR1 MNHEY and CDR2 SVGEGT. The V gene end was trimmed by 2 bases and the J gene end by 9 bases; junction bases not matched to a gene: 10. The CDR3 is 16 residues long. CDR3 sequence reads: CASSYVGLAGVGEQFF. CDR3 sequence (DNA): TGTGCCAGCAGTTACGTAGGGCTAGCGGGAGTTGGTGAGCAGTTCTTC.

The chain recombines TRBV11-2 with TRBJ1-2; 11 bases fit TRBD1. The CDR3 extends over 16 amino acids. Germline V gene lookup returns CDR1 SGHAT and CDR2 FQNNGV. Trimming took 5 bases from V and 8 from J; bases not matched to a gene: 13. In DNA, the CDR3 is TGTGCCAGCAGCCTCGATCCCGGGACAGGGGGTGACGGCTACACCTTC. It encodes CASSLDPGTGGDGYTF.

This chain links TRBV15 with TRBJ1-2, with a tentative D call TRBD1 (6 bases). This CDR3 has 16 residues. Trimming left V 3 bases short and J 3 bases short, with 17 bases between. CDR1 and CDR2 from the germline V gene are LNHNV and YYDKDF (reference sequence). CDR3 protein: CATSSSATTGYYGYTF. The CDR3 nucleotides read TGTGCCACCAGCAGCTCCGCGACGACAGGTTACTATGGCTACACCTTC.

This chain joins TRBV3-1 (or the pseudogene TRBV3-2) and TRBJ1-1; no clear D gene. V was pared by 3 bases and J by 1 base, with 12 bases between. The CDR3 totals 15 residues. Per the germline V gene, CDR1 is LGHDT and CDR2 is YNNKEL (reference sequence). The DNA of the CDR3 is TGTGCCAGCAGCCACCACCTCCGGGGGAACACTGAAGCTTTCTTT. Protein: CASSHHLRGNTEAFF.

The chain is built from TRBV7-3 and TRBJ2-2, with TRBD2 as a possible D gene (6 bases). The CDR3 runs 14 residues. Trimming stripped 1 base from V and 6 bases from J, with 9 bases between. CDR1 and CDR2 (germline): SGHTA, FQGTGA. CDR3 DNA sequence: TGTGCCAGCAGCTTAATGGGGGGAGCCGGGGAGCTGTTTTTT. It specifies CASSLMGGAGELFF.

The J gene is TRBJ2-5, the V gene TRBV6-5; the D gene is possibly TRBD1 (6 bases). Trimming stripped 6 bases from V and 4 bases from J, with 12 bases between. The germline CDR1 and CDR2 sequences are MNHEY and SVGAGI. The CDR3 has 13 residues. CDR3 region: CASRPTGIETQYF. The CDR3 nucleotides are TGTGCCAGCAGACCGACAGGCATAGAGACCCAGTACTTC.

This chain connects TRBV5-8 to TRBJ1-5; D remains unclear. The CDR3 loop spans 16 amino acids. The germline CDR1 and CDR2 sequences are SGHTS and YDEGEE. The germline V and J ends were trimmed by 0 bases and 1 base, with 11 bases remaining between them. CDR3 nucleotide sequence: TGTGCCAGCAGCTTGGGTTGGTTTGGGAGCAATCAGCCCCAGCATTTT. It specifies CASSLGWFGSNQPQHF.

J is TRBJ1-2 and V is TRBV20-1; unclear D gene. Germline loops: CDR1 DFQATT, CDR2 SNEGSKA (reference sequence). V shed 3 bases and J shed 2 bases, with 10 bases lying between them. The CDR3 loop spans 13 amino acids. The CDR3 nucleotides are TGCAGTGCTAGTACTCACAGCAACTATGGCTACACCTTC. Protein: CSASTHSNYGYTF.

This rearrangement joins TRBV28 to TRBJ2-1, with 10 bases that match TRBD1. Trimming at V came to 7 bases and at J to 7 bases, leaving 13 bases not matched to a gene. Germline CDR1 is MDHEN and CDR2 is SYDVKM. The CDR3 loop spans 16 amino acids. The CDR3 bases are TGTGCCAGCACCCCACTTGGGACAGGGGTCGTAAATGAGCAGTTCTTC. This translates into CASTPLGTGVVNEQFF.

The chain couples TRBV21-1 to TRBJ2-3; the listed D gene, TRBD2, was not tested against the DNA. TRBV21-1 represents a pseudogene. CDR3 length equals 16 residues. The CDR3 is CASSKVGGKGTDTQYF. In DNA form, the CDR3 reads TGTGCCAGCAGCAAAGTGGGCGGGAAGGGCACAGATACGCAGTATTTT.

In this sample, this clone turned up a few times. Here the CDR3 reads CASSTGTGRYGYTF. DNA of the CDR3: TGTGCCAGCAGCACCGGGACAGGGAGGTATGGCTACACCTTC. This chain links TRBV5-4 with TRBJ1-2, with 9 bases identical to TRBD1. The CDR3 covers 14 residues. Germline V gene sequence: CDR1 SGHNT, CDR2 YYREEE (reference sequence). V shed 4 bases and J 5 bases; nucleotides not matched to a gene: 6. The full variable domain, in which reference TRBV5-4 and TRBJ1-2 provide the parts outside the CDR3, is ETGVTQSPTHLIKTRGQQVTLRCSSQSGHNTVSWYQQALGQGPQFIFQYYREEENGRGNFPPRFSGLQFPNYSSELNVNALELDDSALYLCASSTGTGRYGYTFGSGTRLTVV.

The J gene is TRBJ2-5, the V gene TRBV3-1 (or the pseudogene TRBV3-2); TRBD2 agrees at 16 bases. From germline, CDR1 is LGHDT and CDR2 YNNKEL (reference sequence). The ends lost 7 bases at V and 5 bases at J; junction bases unmatched: 10. The CDR3 has 17 amino acids. The CDR3 DNA follows: TGTGCCAGCAACCCCGGGACTAGCGGGAGGGCCAGGGAGACCCAGTACTTC. This codes for CASNPGTSGRARETQYF.